The present entry profiles one T cell receptor beta chain with its context. The antigen it recognizes is unknown. The sample holds no much larger clone one base away, and base qualities are not on file. The CDR3 holds 16 amino acids from the cysteine to the phenylalanine. The DNA shown is the 48-base CDR3, in frame from base 1. The junction shows trimming of 1 base on V and 8 bases on J, plus 17 bases between the germline ends. CDR1 MGHRA and CDR2 YSYEKL were looked up in the germline V gene. The sample is drawn from a study of T-cell memory formation after mild COVID-19 (dated by TCRdb to the early 2020s). As for the study more broadly: TCR sequence clusters from the two donors were found to be largely donor specific. In a couple of donors, T-cell clones that expanded and contracted after mild COVID-19 were tracked by sequencing TCRalpha and TCRbeta repertoires over time. The cohort was made up of two young adult volunteers, one female and one male, who were previously healthy. Overall study results and their limits: Some responding clones were detected in pre-infection memory, which suggested that pre-existing cross-reactive memory T cells had joined the SARS-CoV-2 response. From day 15 to 85, contracting clones showed balanced CD4/CD8 phenotypes, whereas a second wave of clones that expanded from day 15 to 37 leaned towards CD4+. Contracting CD4+ clones were found mainly in CM and EM memory subsets, while CD8+ clones were enriched in EMRA. SARS-CoV-2 specificity was not confirmed for the second-wave clones peaking on day 37. The study covered only a couple of mild cases, and larger cohorts including severe cases with pre-infection samples were considered necessary.

These reads were obtained on an Illumina NovaSeq 6000. Using 5'RACE with constant-segment primers, TCRalpha and TCRbeta cDNA libraries were constructed, with sample barcodes and unique molecular identifiers added in the process. Trizol reagent was used to extract RNA from every sample. The libraries were amplified in two PCR steps, and the second step added a second sample barcode and Illumina TruSeq adapters. Sequencing of libraries was performed on an Illumina NovaSeq with 2 x 150 bp paired-end reads. In the original analysis: Demultiplexing of reads and collapsing into UMI-guided consensus sequences were performed with migec v1.2.7. Using mixcr v2.1.11, UMI consensuses were aligned to TRA and TRB V and J templates and then assembled into clonotypes. A clonotype was counted as expanded or contracted only if both edgeR and NoisET called the change significant, with noise models trained on biological replicates. For edgeR calls, the cutoffs were a false discovery rate-adjusted p below 0.01 and a log2 fold-change threshold of 1. As an exploratory analysis of dynamics, PCA with hierarchical clustering was applied to max-normalized trajectories of the 1000 most abundant clonotypes. The CD4 or CD8 phenotype of responding clones was assigned using the separately sequenced CD4+ and CD8+ repertoires. The public reads were reprocessed in TCRdb via fastp at Q25 and MiXCR, keeping in-frame beta chains. Every distinct CDR3 protein forms one entry, paired with its most common genes and DNA. It is TCRdb's table, rather than the study itself, that gives the V and J calls and clone size. This sample gives 200,000 to 250,000 distinct CDR3 sequences in total; 25% to 35% of them show up just once. About 10% of the sample goes to the ten largest clones.

PBMCs were isolated by Ficoll-Paque density gradient centrifugation. This TCR came from an adult woman who had mild COVID-19 (a few samples of this study predate the infection). The sample titles of this study are shuffled in the database, so cell type and time point are left out; the donor was told from shared clones. Sequenced sample: PBMCs or a T cell subset sorted from them (not recorded which). This receptor chain uses TRBV4-1 and TRBJ1-4; the best D guess is TRBD1, with 5 bases matching. In nucleotides, the sequence is TGCGCCAGCAGCCAAGCGCCCGGGGGGGTCGGGGAAAAACTGTTTTTT. Its product reads: CASSQAPGGVGEKLFF.